A single sample is the source of the 24 T cell receptor beta chains below, sequenced in a study of blood T cell repertoires in COVID-19. TCRdb's copy holds only in-frame clones and misses some; the assay was immunoSEQ multiplex PCR. The profile shows approximately 63,000 clones, roughly 88% of them singletons. What was sequenced was peripheral blood. All receptors come from a woman aged 80 or over with acute or convalescent COVID-19.

The rearrangement joins TRBV18 to TRBJ1-2; 8 bases line up with TRBD1. J gave up 6 bases and V 3 bases, and 18 bases lay outside the gene matches. CDR1 and CDR2 (germline): KGHSH, LQKENI. The CDR3 sequence is 18 residues long. The chain's CDR3 is CASSPEGPTGAFSNGYTF. The CDR3 nucleotides are TGTGCCAGCTCACCCGAAGGCCCGACAGGGGCATTTTCCAATGGCTACACCTTC. The full variable domain, completed using reference TRBV18 and TRBJ1-2, is NAGVMQNPRHLVRRRGQEARLRCSPMKGHSHVYWYRQLPEEGLKFMVYLQKENIIDESGMPKERFSAEFPKEGPSILRIQQVVRGDSAAYFCASSPEGPTGAFSNGYTFGSGTRLTVV.

V gene TRBV27 combines with J gene TRBJ1-4; D is possibly TRBD1 (5 bases). The germline V and J ends were trimmed by 8 bases and 0 bases, with 7 bases remaining between them. CDR1 and CDR2 (germline): MNHEY, SMNVEV (reference sequence). The CDR3 spans 13 residues. The CDR3 DNA follows: TGTGCCAGCCGACAGTCAACTAATGAAAAACTGTTTTTT. This gives the protein CASRQSTNEKLFF.

V gene TRBV19 combines with J gene TRBJ1-2; 10 positions match TRBD1. This CDR3 spans 16 amino acids. The V gene's germline CDR1 is LNHDA and CDR2 SQIVND (reference sequence). The junction had 12 bases not matched to a gene; V was cut back by 4 bases and J by 7 bases. CDR3 loop: CASSTLPLDRGLGYTF. DNA for the CDR3: TGTGCCAGTAGTACCCTTCCCCTCGACAGGGGGCTTGGCTACACCTTC.

This rearrangement joins TRBV21-1 to TRBJ1-5; the D call in the table, TRBD1, was not verified against the DNA. TRBV21-1 is listed as a pseudogene. The CDR3 totals 15 residues. The CDR3 DNA sequence: TGTGCCAGCAGCATCCCGACAGGGTGCAATCAGCCCCAGCATTTT. This gives the protein CASSIPTGCNQPQHF.

The chain combines TRBV28 with TRBJ2-1; no definite D call. CDR1 is MDHEN and CDR2 is SYDVKM in the germline V gene. The CDR3 is 13 residues long. V was pared by 7 bases and J by 4 bases, with 11 bases between. The CDR3 sequence: CASTGRVYNEQFF. DNA for the CDR3: TGTGCCAGCACCGGCCGGGTGTACAATGAGCAGTTCTTC.

V usage is TRBV24-1 and J usage is TRBJ2-1, with 10 nucleotides matching TRBD1. V was pared by 3 bases and J by 6 bases, with 7 bases of the junction left unmatched. Germline V gives CDR1 KGHDR, CDR2 SFDVKD. The CDR3 has 16 amino acids. The CDR3 region is CATSDPGQGVPNEQFF. The CDR3 DNA reads as TGTGCCACCAGTGATCCTGGACAGGGGGTACCCAATGAGCAGTTCTTC.

The table lists this clone with a count of one. The rearrangement uses TRBV5-1 and TRBJ1-1; a possible D gene is TRBD1 (6 bases). Trimming removed 0 bases at V and 7 bases at J, with 13 bases between. Germline V gene sequence: CDR1 SGHRS, CDR2 YFSETQ. This CDR3 has 14 residues. The CDR3: CASSLGGQSNEAFF. In DNA, the CDR3 is TGCGCCAGCAGCTTGGGAGGACAGAGTAATGAAGCTTTCTTT.

This chain connects TRBV7-9 to TRBJ2-7; weak D call: TRBD1 (6 bases). The CDR3 extends over 15 amino acids. V dropped 3 bases and J dropped 6 bases, with 18 bases sitting between them. Germline V gene sequence: CDR1 SEHNR, CDR2 FQNEAQ (reference sequence). CDR3 sequence (DNA): TGTGCCAGCAGCTTCGGTGGGACAAGGTCAGGCGAGCAGTACTTC. The encoded protein is CASSFGGTRSGEQYF.

V gene TRBV6-5 combines with J gene TRBJ2-2; D is possibly TRBD2 (6 bases). Germline values: CDR1 MNHEY, CDR2 SVGAGI. The germline V and J ends were trimmed by 3 bases and 7 bases, with 15 bases remaining between them. This CDR3 region has 15 residues. The CDR3 region has the DNA TGTGCCAGCAGTTATAGTTCGGGGAGGCGCGGGGAGCTGTTTTTT. Translating gives CASSYSSGRRGELFF.

V gene TRBV6-2 or TRBV6-3 combines with J gene TRBJ2-1; weak D call: TRBD2 (6 bases). Germline V gives CDR1 MNHEY, CDR2 SVGEGT. This CDR3 is 17 amino acids long. V was cut by 4 bases and J by 1 base, with 17 bases left in between. CDR3 protein: CASSSPPTRPSYNEQFF. CDR3 nucleotides: TGTGCCAGCAGTTCCCCACCGACTAGGCCTTCCTACAATGAGCAGTTCTTC.

This chain connects TRBV5-6 to TRBJ2-7, with a possible D match to TRBD1 (6 bases). Looked up from germline, CDR1 is SGHDT and CDR2 is YYEEEE. V was clipped by 1 base and J by 5 bases, with 7 bases between them. This CDR3 has 12 residues. Here the CDR3 DNA reads TGTGCCAGCAGCTTGTGGGACAACGAGCAGTACTTC. It translates to CASSLWDNEQYF.

This chain links TRBV5-1 with TRBJ1-3; D possibly corresponds to TRBD1 (6 bases). The CDR3 covers 15 residues. V lost 4 bases to trimming and J lost 2 bases, with 13 bases between them. CDR1 and CDR2 (germline): SGHRS, YFSETQ. CDR3 residues: CASSARTVTGNTIYF. The CDR3 DNA reads as TGCGCCAGCAGCGCCCGGACAGTAACTGGAAACACCATATATTTT.

This clone was detected only a few times. The chain recombines TRBV7-9 with TRBJ1-6; D is possibly TRBD1 (6 bases). The CDR3 loop spans 16 amino acids. Germline V lookup: CDR1 SEHNR, CDR2 FQNEAQ (reference sequence). V lost 8 bases to trimming and J lost 5 bases, with 19 bases between them. CDR3 region: CASGTTGRGDNSPLHF. In DNA, the CDR3 is TGTGCCAGCGGGACGACAGGCCGCGGCGATAATTCACCCCTCCACTTT.

V usage is TRBV28 and J usage is TRBJ2-1, with 10 bases that match TRBD1. The CDR3 totals 16 residues. V shed 11 bases, J shed 0 bases, and the junction held 10 bases outside the gene matches. CDR1 is MDHEN, CDR2 SYDVKM, per germline. DNA of the CDR3: TGTGCCGGACAGACAGGGGGCGGGAGCTCCTACAATGAGCAGTTCTTC. It translates to CAGQTGGGSSYNEQFF.

The chain recombines TRBV5-4 with TRBJ2-1; D is perhaps TRBD2 (7 bases). The CDR3 has 15 residues. V was trimmed by 6 bases and J by 5 bases, leaving 18 bases between them. Germline V lookup: CDR1 SGHNT, CDR2 YYREEE (reference sequence). Here the CDR3 DNA reads TGTGCCAGCACCCTGGGGGGGGCCGTTGACAATGAGCAGTTCTTC. Encoded protein: CASTLGGAVDNEQFF. The full variable domain, completed using reference TRBV5-4 and TRBJ2-1, is ETGVTQSPTHLIKTRGQQVTLRCSSQSGHNTVSWYQQALGQGPQFIFQYYREEENGRGNFPPRFSGLQFPNYSSELNVNALELDDSALYLCASTLGGAVDNEQFFGPGTRLTVL.

J is TRBJ2-6 and V is TRBV18; possibly TRBD2 for D (5 bases). The CDR3 covers 16 residues. From germline, CDR1 is KGHSH and CDR2 LQKENI. The V gene lost 6 bases and the J gene lost 0 bases, with 12 bases spanning the gap. The CDR3 loop reads CASSLGRGSGANVLTF. For the CDR3, the DNA is TGTGCCAGCTCGCTCGGACGGGGCTCTGGGGCCAACGTCCTGACTTTC.

The chain carries TRBV2 and TRBJ1-5, with 7 bases lining up with TRBD1. Trimming cost V 6 bases and J 5 bases; bases outside gene matches: 7. CDR1 is SNHLY, CDR2 FYNNEI, per germline. The CDR3 extends over 14 amino acids. The CDR3 is CASSHDRADQPQHF. The CDR3, as DNA: TGTGCCAGCAGCCATGACAGGGCCGATCAGCCCCAGCATTTT.

A single count supports this clone. The chain combines TRBV7-9 with TRBJ2-5, with D possibly being TRBD1 (6 bases). CDR1 and CDR2 from the germline V gene are SEHNR and FQNEAQ (reference sequence). V was clipped by 7 bases and J by 3 bases, with 15 bases between them. CDR3 length: 14 residues. In DNA, the CDR3 is TGTGCCAGCACCCACCGGACAGCAAAAGAGACCCAGTACTTC. Residues: CASTHRTAKETQYF.

V gene TRBV6-5 combines with J gene TRBJ1-2, with D perhaps matching TRBD1 (6 bases). CDR1 is MNHEY and CDR2 is SVGAGI in the germline V gene. Trimming stripped 2 bases from V and 7 bases from J, with 17 bases between. The CDR3 sequence is 15 residues long. CDR3 residues: CASSYRQGSLFGYTF. The CDR3 nucleotides are TGTGCCAGCAGTTACCGGCAGGGGTCTCTCTTTGGCTACACCTTC.

This clone has just one count. The rearrangement uses TRBV5-4 and TRBJ1-2, with a tentative D call TRBD1 (6 bases). Germline V gene lookup returns CDR1 SGHNT and CDR2 YYREEE (reference sequence). The ends were cut back, 1 base at V and 7 bases at J, with 14 bases in the middle. There are 14 residues in the CDR3. CDR3 protein: CASSLIAGVGGYTF. The CDR3 DNA reads TGTGCCAGCAGCTTGATTGCAGGGGTGGGTGGCTACACCTTC.

The chain links TRBV30 to TRBJ1-2; D is perhaps TRBD1 (5 bases). The germline gives CDR1 GTSNPN, CDR2 SVGIG (reference sequence). The CDR3 length is 13 residues. V was shortened by 1 base and J by 6 bases, with 12 bases between the two germline ends. The CDR3 nucleotides are TGTGCCTGGAGTGAGGGCAGGGAGGATGGCTACACCTTC. Amino acid sequence: CAWSEGREDGYTF. Full variable domain (outside the CDR3, taken from reference TRBV30 and TRBJ1-2): SQTIHQWPATLVQPVGSPLSLECTVEGTSNPNLYWYRQAAGRGLQLLFYSVGIGQISSEVPQNLSASRPQDRQFILSSKKLLLSDSGFYLCAWSEGREDGYTFGSGTRLTVV.

The rearrangement uses TRBV5-1 and TRBJ1-2; TRBD1 might be the D (6 bases). The CDR3 contains 13 residues. The germline gives CDR1 SGHRS, CDR2 YFSETQ. V lost 5 bases and J 4 bases, leaving 12 bases between the germline ends. The CDR3 protein is CASRSTGGYGYTF. In DNA, the CDR3 is TGCGCCAGCAGATCGACAGGCGGCTATGGCTACACCTTC.

The CDR3 DNA reads TGTGCCAGCAGGAGACAGGGGGTGGACTATGGCTACACCTTC. Protein product: CASRRQGVDYGYTF. This chain joins TRBV6-5 and TRBJ1-2, with 9 bases that match TRBD1. V lost 6 bases, J lost 3 bases, and 5 bases stayed unmatched. The V gene's germline CDR1 is MNHEY and CDR2 SVGAGI. The CDR3 contains 14 residues.

V gene TRBV5-1 combines with J gene TRBJ2-1; D possibly corresponds to TRBD2 (6 bases). V lost 0 bases to trimming and J lost 7 bases, with 11 bases between them. CDR1 and CDR2 from the germline V gene are SGHRS and YFSETQ. There are 14 residues in the CDR3. The CDR3 is CASSLEIAGNEQFF. The CDR3 nucleotides are TGCGCCAGCAGCTTGGAGATTGCGGGGAATGAGCAGTTCTTC.